These T cell receptor beta chains were read from a single sample in a study of identifying expanded T cells in peripheral blood. Generated by immunoSEQ multiplex PCR, the TCRdb table keeps only in-frame clones and is missing some. Of 100,000 to 110,000 clones in the sample, roughly 88% are singletons; the top ten hold 5.5%. Sequenced input: blood. These receptor sequences come from a person between 18 and 75 years old in good health. The CDR3 runs from the conserved cysteine through the conserved F or W. D genes are given only for firm matches. Some rows have no size entry. The others give once, few or many, or a class for an expanded clone.

D gene,V gene,clone size,J gene,CDR3 DNA,CDR3 protein
NA,TRBV21-1,NA,TRBJ2-7,TGTGCCAGCTACCGGGACAGCGACTCCTACGAGCAGTACTTC,CASYRDSDSYEQYF
NA,TRBV5-1,NA,TRBJ2-3,TGCGCCAGCAGCGCCGACGGACTAATCCACACAGATACGCAGTATTTT,CASSADGLIHTDTQYF
NA,TRBV5-1,NA,TRBJ2-3,TGCGCCAGCAGCTTCCAGCCTAACACAGATACGCAGTATTTT,CASSFQPNTDTQYF
TRBD2,TRBV27,NA,TRBJ2-3,TGTGCCAGCAGTGTAGCGGGGGGAGACACAGATACGCAGTATTTT,CASSVAGGDTDTQYF
NA,TRBV5-5,once,TRBJ2-7,TGTGCCAGCAGCTTGGTTGTCGGGCCAACCTACGAGCAGTACTTC,CASSLVVGPTYEQYF
NA,TRBV9,NA,TRBJ2-2,TGTGCCAGCAGCGTAGAAGGGGACACCGGGGAGCTGTTTTTT,CASSVEGDTGELFF
TRBD1,TRBV11-3,NA,TRBJ2-1,TGTGCCAGCAGCTTAAGTCCCGGGACAGGCGTACCCAATGAGCAGTTCTTC,CASSLSPGTGVPNEQFF
NA,TRBV27,NA,TRBJ1-5,TGTGCCAGCAGTTTAGGCAGGGGACAGCCCCAGCATTTT,CASSLGRGQPQHF
NA,TRBV30,NA,TRBJ2-2,TGTGCCTGGAGTGGGCGTAGTGGTGCGGGGGAGCTGTTTTTT,CAWSGRSGAGELFF
NA,TRBV14,NA,TRBJ1-6,TGTGCCAGCAGCCAAGTGAGGGTGGCAGCTGGACGCCTCCACTTT,CASSQVRVAAGRLHF
NA,TRBV29-1,NA,TRBJ1-4,TGCAGCGTGGAGGACAGACTTAATGAAAAACTGTTTTTT,CSVEDRLNEKLFF
NA,TRBV29-1,NA,TRBJ1-2,TGCAGCGTTCCATCCGGCCCGGGCGGCTACACCTTC,CSVPSGPGGYTF
NA,TRBV18,NA,TRBJ1-2,TGTGCCAGCTCACCAGACAGCAACTATGGCTACACCTTC,CASSPDSNYGYTF
NA,TRBV7-9,NA,TRBJ1-1,TGTGCCAGCAGTCGAGGGCTTCGCACTGAAGCTTTCTTT,CASSRGLRTEAFF
NA,TRBV9,few,TRBJ1-6,TGTGCCAGCAGCGTAGACGGCCCCGGAGGTAATTCACCCCTCCACTTT,CASSVDGPGGNSPLHF
TRBD1,TRBV6-1,NA,TRBJ1-1,TGTGCCCTTACCGGGGGACAGGGATTCACTGAAGCTTTCTTT,CALTGGQGFTEAFF
NA,TRBV11-2,NA,TRBJ2-4,TGTGCCAGCAGCCTCTCAGCCACCACAATAGCCAAAAACATTCAGTACTTC,CASSLSATTIAKNIQYF
TRBD2,TRBV5-1,NA,TRBJ2-1,TGCGCCAGCAGCTTGGTGGGAGGGACTAGCGTTACCAATGAGCAGTTCTTC,CASSLVGGTSVTNEQFF
NA,TRBV27,NA,TRBJ2-5,TGTGCCAGCAGTTTATCGATCCGGGGGGAGACCCAGTACTTC,CASSLSIRGETQYF
TRBD1,TRBV30,NA,TRBJ2-4,TGTGCCTGGAGTGGACAGGGGGCTCGGGCCAAAAACATTCAGTACTTC,CAWSGQGARAKNIQYF
NA,TRBV5-1,NA,TRBJ1-2,TGCGCCAGCAGCTTGAAGGGAAACTATGGCTACACCTTC,CASSLKGNYGYTF
NA,TRBV11-2,NA,TRBJ2-1,TGTGCCAGCAGCTCGTACACGGCAAACGGGAGGCAGTTCTTC,CASSSYTANGRQFF
TRBD2,TRBV11-2,NA,TRBJ2-3,TGTGCCAGCAGCTGGCTAGCGGGGGGGGCAGATACGCAGTATTTT,CASSWLAGGADTQYF
NA,TRBV10-2,NA,TRBJ1-2,TGCGCCAGCAGAAGACAGGCACCCCAGGATGGCTACACCTTC,CASRRQAPQDGYTF
NA,TRBV19,few,TRBJ1-1,TGTGCCAGTAGTATGGGACGGAAAGCTTTCTTT,CASSMGRKAFF
NA,TRBV30,NA,TRBJ1-3,TGTGCCTGGAGTGCAGGGGTGGTTGGAAACACCATATATTTT,CAWSAGVVGNTIYF
NA,TRBV5-1,NA,TRBJ1-6,TGCGCCAGCAGCTCCTGGGTAGTTGGAAGTATTAATTCACCCCTCCACTTT,CASSSWVVGSINSPLHF
TRBD1,TRBV7-9,NA,TRBJ1-2,TGTGCCAGCAGCTTGACGGGACAGAGCAACTATGGCTACACCTTC,CASSLTGQSNYGYTF
NA,TRBV18,NA,TRBJ1-1,TGTGCCAGCTCACCGGGTTGGCAGCCGAACACTGAAGCTTTCTTT,CASSPGWQPNTEAFF
NA,TRBV12-5,NA,TRBJ1-1,TGTGCTAGTGGTTTGTATGGAGGAAACACTGAAGCTTTCTTT,CASGLYGGNTEAFF
NA,TRBV14,NA,TRBJ1-1,TGTGCCAGCAGCCAAGTTTTGGGGGCGACGAACACTGAAGCTTTCTTT,CASSQVLGATNTEAFF
NA,TRBV15,NA,TRBJ2-7,TGTGCCACCAGCAGAGAGGCCTCAGTTAGCCTCTACAACTACGAGCAGTACTTC,CATSREASVSLYNYEQYF
NA,TRBV6-5,once,TRBJ1-6,TGTGCCAGCAGTACCCCCCCTCTGAGTTCACCCCTCCACTTT,CASSTPPLSSPLHF
NA,TRBV9,NA,TRBJ1-2,TGTGCCAGCAGCGAGGGAGGTGGCTACACCTTC,CASSEGGGYTF
TRBD1,TRBV5-1,NA,TRBJ1-2,TGCGCCAGCAGCCCTCATTGGACAGGGATTGTCTATGGCTACACCTTC,CASSPHWTGIVYGYTF
TRBD1,TRBV18,NA,TRBJ2-2,TGTGCCAGCTCCCTAGGACAGGGGGCCACCGGGGAGCTGTTTTTT,CASSLGQGATGELFF
TRBD1,TRBV6-1,NA,TRBJ1-1,TGTGCCAGCAGTGAACAGGGGGCTGGCACTGAAGCTTTCTTT,CASSEQGAGTEAFF
NA,TRBV5-1,few,TRBJ2-1,TGCGCCAGCAGCTTGGACGTGACAGAGATCTACAATGAGCAGTTCTTC,CASSLDVTEIYNEQFF
TRBD1,TRBV12-5,NA,TRBJ1-2,TGTGCTAGTGGAACCCGACAGGGTAGGGGCTATGGCTACACCTTC,CASGTRQGRGYGYTF
NA,TRBV5-1,NA,TRBJ2-5,TGCGCCAGCAGCTCCACGGGGCTGGCAGGGGCCAGGGAGACCCAGTACTTC,CASSSTGLAGARETQYF
TRBD1,TRBV30,NA,TRBJ1-1,TGTGCCTGGTCGGGACAGGGGCGGACTGAAGCTTTCTTT,CAWSGQGRTEAFF
NA,TRBV10-2,NA,TRBJ2-7,TGCGCCAGCACGGACAGCGCAAACGAGCAGTACTTC,CASTDSANEQYF
NA,TRBV6-6,once,TRBJ2-7,TGTGCCAGCACCGACCTCTACGAGCAGTACTTC,CASTDLYEQYF
TRBD1,TRBV4-1,once,TRBJ1-6,TGCGCCAGCAGCCTTGGACAGGCAGTCGGCTCACCCCTCCACTTT,CASSLGQAVGSPLHF
NA,TRBV19,NA,TRBJ2-3,TGTGCCAGTAGTCCCCAGGGTACCCAAGATACGCAGTATTTT,CASSPQGTQDTQYF
TRBD1,TRBV2,NA,TRBJ1-6,TGTGCCAGCAGTGATGGAGGGGGCACCTATAATTCACCCCTCCACTTT,CASSDGGGTYNSPLHF
TRBD2,TRBV5-1,NA,TRBJ2-3,TGCGCCAGCAGCTCCAGCGGGGAGAATATAGATACGCAGTATTTT,CASSSSGENIDTQYF
NA,TRBV5-1,NA,TRBJ2-1,TGCGCCAGCTCTCGGACGGATACCTACAATGAGCAGTTCTTC,CASSRTDTYNEQFF
NA,TRBV19,NA,TRBJ1-6,TGTGCCAGTAGTCAGAAGAGCTCCTATAATTCACCCCTCCACTTT,CASSQKSSYNSPLHF
NA,TRBV5-6,NA,TRBJ1-4,TGTGCCAGCAGCTCATATGGGGGACGGGAAAAACTGTTTTTT,CASSSYGGREKLFF
NA,TRBV18,once,TRBJ1-2,TGTGCCAGCTCACTGGACAGCCTTTACACCTTC,CASSLDSLYTF